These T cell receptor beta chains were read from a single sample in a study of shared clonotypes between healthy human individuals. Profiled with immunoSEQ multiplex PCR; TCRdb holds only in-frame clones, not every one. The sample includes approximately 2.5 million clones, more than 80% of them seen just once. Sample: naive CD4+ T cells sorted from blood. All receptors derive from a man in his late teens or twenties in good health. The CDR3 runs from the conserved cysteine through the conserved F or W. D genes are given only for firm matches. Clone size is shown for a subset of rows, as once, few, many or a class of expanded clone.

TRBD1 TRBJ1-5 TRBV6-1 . TGTGCCAGCAGTGAGGGACAGGGTTGGAATCAGCCCCAGCATTTT CASSEGQGWNQPQHF
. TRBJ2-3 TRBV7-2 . TGTGCCAGCAGCTTAGGTCAGGGGACCCCGGATACGCAGTATTTT CASSLGQGTPDTQYF
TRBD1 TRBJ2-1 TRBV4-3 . TGCGCCAGCAGCCAGGAGACGACAGGGGCGAACTCCTACAATGAGCAGTTCTTC CASSQETTGANSYNEQFF
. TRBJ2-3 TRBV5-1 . TGCGCCAGCAGCTTGGGGGGGTTGACCACAGATACGCAGTATTTT CASSLGGLTTDTQYF
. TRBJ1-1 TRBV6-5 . TGTGCCAGCAGTTACGCGACAGGCGTAAACACTGAAGCTTTCTTT CASSYATGVNTEAFF
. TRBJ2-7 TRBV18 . TGTGCCAGCTCACCACCGGGGGGCGGAGGGGTCTACGAGCAGTACTTC CASSPPGGGGVYEQYF
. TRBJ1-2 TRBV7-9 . TGTGCCAGCAGCTTCGAGGATGGCTACACCTTC CASSFEDGYTF
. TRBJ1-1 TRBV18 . TGTGCCAGCTCACAGTCCCGGGGGGAGAACACTGAAGCTTTCTTT CASSQSRGENTEAFF
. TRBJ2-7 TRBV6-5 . TGTGCCAGCAGTCGGACTACCTACGAGCAGTACTTC CASSRTTYEQYF
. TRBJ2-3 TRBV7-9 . TGTGCCAGCAGCTTAGTCAGAGATACGCAGTATTTT CASSLVRDTQYF
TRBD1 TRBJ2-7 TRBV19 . TGTGCCAGTAGTATGGGGACAGGGGGCTACGAGCAGTACTTC CASSMGTGGYEQYF
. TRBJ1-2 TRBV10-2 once TGCGCCAGCAGTGCCATGATTAACTATGGCTACACCTTC CASSAMINYGYTF
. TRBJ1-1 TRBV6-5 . TGTGCCAGCAGTTACCGCGTAAACACTGAAGCTTTCTTT CASSYRVNTEAFF
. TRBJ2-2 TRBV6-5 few TGTGCCAGCAGTACCGTCACCGGGGAGCTGTTTTTT CASSTVTGELFF
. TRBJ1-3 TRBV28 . TGTGCCAGCAGTTTATTTCAGGGGTACTCTGGAAACACCATATATTTT CASSLFQGYSGNTIYF
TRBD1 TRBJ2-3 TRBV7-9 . TGTGCCAGCAGCCTCCGGACAGGGGCAGATACGCAGTATTTT CASSLRTGADTQYF
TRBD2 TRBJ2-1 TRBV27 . TGTGCCAGCACAGGACTAGCGGGAGTCGGTGAGCAGTTCTTC CASTGLAGVGEQFF
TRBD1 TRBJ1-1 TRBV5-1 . TGCGCCAGCAGCCCTGCGGACAGGGCCACTGAAGCTTTCTTT CASSPADRATEAFF
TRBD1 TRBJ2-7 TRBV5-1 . TGCGCCAGCAGCGTGGACAGGGGCACCTACGAGCAGTACTTC CASSVDRGTYEQYF
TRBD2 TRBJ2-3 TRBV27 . TGTGCCACCGTCAGAGGTAGCGGGACTAGCACAGATACGCAGTATTTT CATVRGSGTSTDTQYF
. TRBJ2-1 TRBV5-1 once TGCGCCAGCAGCTCCCAACCACCCGGGGGCACCAATGAGCAGTTCTTC CASSSQPPGGTNEQFF
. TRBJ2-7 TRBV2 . TGTGCCAGCAGTGTTCGGTTCATGGCCTACGAGCAGTACTTC CASSVRFMAYEQYF
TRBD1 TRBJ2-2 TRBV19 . TGTGCCAGTACCGGGACAGGGACCACCGGGGAGCTGTTTTTT CASTGTGTTGELFF
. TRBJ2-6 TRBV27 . TGTGCCAGCAGTTTATCAGGCGGACCTGGGGCCAACGTCCTGACTTTC CASSLSGGPGANVLTF
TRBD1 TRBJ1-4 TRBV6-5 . TGTGCCAGCAGCTCGAGACAGGGGATGGAAAAACTGTTTTTT CASSSRQGMEKLFF
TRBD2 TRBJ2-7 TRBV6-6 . TGTGCCAGCACCGACGGACTAGCGGGAGGGCCGCACGAGCAGTACTTC CASTDGLAGGPHEQYF
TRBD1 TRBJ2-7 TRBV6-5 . TGTGCCAGCAGTTACTCCCCGACAGGGCGAAACGAGCAGTACTTC CASSYSPTGRNEQYF
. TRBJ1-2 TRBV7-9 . TGTGCCAGCAGCTTAGTACAGGTTGCTAACTATGGCTACACCTTC CASSLVQVANYGYTF
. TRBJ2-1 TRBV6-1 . TGTGCCAGCTGGGATGGACTCTTTTACAATGAGCAGTTCTTC CASWDGLFYNEQFF